Shown below are 20 T cell receptor beta chains from a single sample sequenced in a study of blood T cell repertoires in COVID-19. Sequencing used immunoSEQ multiplex PCR; TCRdb keeps in-frame clones, though not all of them. The repertoire holds some 78,000 clones, with about nine tenths as singletons. The material sequenced was peripheral blood. The receptors originated from a man between 50 and 59 years old with active or convalescent COVID-19.

The genes are TRBV19 and TRBJ2-1; TRBD1 aligns across 8 bases. Germline V CDR1 and CDR2: LNHDA, SQIVND (reference sequence). V was pared by 10 bases and J by 9 bases, with 8 bases of the junction left unmatched. CDR3 size: 12 residues. The CDR3 sequence is CATRTGMSEQFF. In DNA form, the CDR3 reads TGTGCCACAAGGACAGGGATGAGTGAGCAGTTCTTC.

V and J are TRBV6-2 or TRBV6-3 and TRBJ2-1, with TRBD2 matching 8 bases. The junction had 13 bases not matched to a gene; V was cut back by 6 bases and J by 0 bases. The germline CDR1 and CDR2 sequences are MNHEY and SVGEGT. The CDR3 runs 18 residues. The CDR3 DNA follows: TGTGCCAGCAGACCTAGCGGGTTTTTCTCGGGCTCCTACAATGAGCAGTTCTTC. It encodes CASRPSGFFSGSYNEQFF.

The chain is built from TRBV6-5 and TRBJ1-1; D is uncertain. Trimming pared 7 bases from V and 7 bases from J, leaving 13 bases between. CDR1 is MNHEY and CDR2 is SVGAGI in the germline V gene. The CDR3 spans 12 residues. As DNA, the CDR3 is TGTGCCAGCACCGGGCGGGTGGGTGAAGCTTTCTTT. Translating it yields CASTGRVGEAFF.

This clone appeared a few times. The V and J genes are TRBV9 and TRBJ2-6; possible D gene TRBD2, 5 bases. This CDR3 contains 19 residues. Germline CDR1 reads SGDLS; CDR2 reads YYNGEE. V gave up 3 bases and J gave up 0 bases, with 19 bases separating them. The CDR3 sequence: CASSENQKEAGSGANVLTF. The CDR3 DNA reads as TGTGCCAGCAGCGAAAATCAGAAAGAGGCGGGCTCTGGGGCCAACGTCCTGACTTTC. The full variable domain, in which reference TRBV9 and TRBJ2-6 provide the parts outside the CDR3, is DSGVTQTPKHLITATGQRVTLRCSPRSGDLSVYWYQQSLDQGLQFLIQYYNGEERAKGNILERFSAQQFPDLHSELNLSSLELGDSALYFCASSENQKEAGSGANVLTFGAGSRLTVL.

The chain uses TRBV9 and TRBJ2-3; unclear D gene. The CDR3 consists of 15 residues. V was cut by 0 bases and J by 3 bases, with 11 bases left in between. The V gene's germline CDR1 is SGDLS and CDR2 YYNGEE. The CDR3: CASSVGVDSTDTQYF. The CDR3 region has the DNA TGTGCCAGCAGCGTAGGCGTCGACTCGACAGATACGCAGTATTTT.

This chain connects TRBV11-2 to TRBJ1-5; no clear D. V gave up 0 bases and J gave up 7 bases, with 7 bases separating them. The germline V gene encodes CDR1 SGHAT and CDR2 FQNNGV. CDR3 length: 13 amino acids. This CDR3 reads CASSLDRLQPQHF. DNA of the CDR3: TGTGCCAGCAGCTTAGACAGGCTCCAGCCCCAGCATTTT. Looking up the rest from reference TRBV11-2 and TRBJ1-5 gives the full variable domain: EAGVAQSPRYKIIEKRQSVAFWCNPISGHATLYWYQQILGQGPKLLIQFQNNGVVDDSQLPKDRFSAERLKGVDSTLKIQPAKLEDSAVYLCASSLDRLQPQHFGDGTRLSIL.

This clone was observed once. The rearrangement uses TRBV25-1 and TRBJ1-2, with D unclear. Trimming removed 7 bases at V and 3 bases at J, with 12 bases between. CDR3 length equals 13 residues. Germline V gene lookup returns CDR1 MGHDK and CDR2 SYGVNS. DNA for the CDR3: TGTGCCAGCACTGGCAGTCCTCACTATGGCTACACCTTC. Protein: CASTGSPHYGYTF.

V and J are TRBV12-3 or TRBV12-4 and TRBJ1-3, with D hard to call. CDR3 length equals 13 residues. Deletions cut 7 bases from V and 0 bases from J, with 7 bases between. The CDR3 DNA is TGTGCCAGCACCGGTTCCTCTGGAAACACCATATATTTT. This translates into CASTGSSGNTIYF.

The chain carries TRBV10-1 and TRBJ2-3; 8 bases are shared with TRBD1. The CDR3 is 18 amino acids. The junction had 13 bases not matched to a gene; V was cut back by 0 bases and J by 5 bases. Germline V gene data show CDR1 as WNHNN and CDR2 as SYGVQD (reference sequence). The CDR3 sequence: CASSESILSGTGVDTQYF. DNA for the CDR3: TGCGCCAGCAGTGAGTCGATCCTCTCCGGGACAGGAGTAGATACGCAGTATTTT.

V is TRBV5-6 and J is TRBJ2-7; possible D gene TRBD1, 6 bases. The germline V gene encodes CDR1 SGHDT and CDR2 YYEEEE. The CDR3 loop spans 13 amino acids. V lost 3 bases and J lost 3, with 10 bases in between. For the CDR3, the DNA is TGTGCCAGCAGCTCGGGACACCGCTACGAGCAGTACTTC. Translation gives CASSSGHRYEQYF.

The chain has TRBV5-1 and TRBJ2-2; 10 nucleotides align to TRBD1. Germline loops: CDR1 SGHRS, CDR2 YFSETQ. Trimming at V came to 5 bases and at J to 0 bases, leaving 7 bases not matched to a gene. This CDR3 contains 17 residues. The CDR3 loop is CASREGTGVSNTGELFF. CDR3 in DNA: TGCGCCAGCAGGGAGGGGACAGGGGTTTCGAACACCGGGGAGCTGTTTTTT.

This chain links TRBV15 with TRBJ2-7, with TRBD1 matching 8 bases. The CDR3 consists of 14 residues. Unmatched junction bases numbered 3, after V lost 2 bases and J lost 3 bases. In germline, CDR1 is LNHNV, CDR2 YYDKDF (reference sequence). DNA for the CDR3: TGTGCCACCAGCAGAACAGGGGGAGTCTACGAGCAGTACTTC. As protein: CATSRTGGVYEQYF.

In this sample, this clone turned up a few times. The V gene is TRBV5-4, the J gene TRBJ2-1; weak D call: TRBD2 (5 bases). The germline V gene encodes CDR1 SGHNT and CDR2 YYREEE (reference sequence). CDR3 length equals 14 residues. V was trimmed by 2 bases and J by 4 bases, leaving 10 bases between them. This chain's CDR3 is CASSFVGGYNEQFF. In DNA, the CDR3 is TGTGCCAGCAGCTTCGTGGGCGGGTACAATGAGCAGTTCTTC.

The J gene is TRBJ1-1, the V gene TRBV28, with TRBD1 identical over 10 bases. The CDR3 has 18 residues. The V and J ends lost 6 bases and 0 bases, in that order; junction bases with no gene match: 13. CDR1 MDHEN and CDR2 SYDVKM come from the germline V gene. This chain's CDR3 is CASSGTGARVGVNTEAFF. The CDR3 coding sequence is TGTGCCAGCAGCGGGACAGGGGCTAGGGTCGGGGTGAACACTGAAGCTTTCTTT. Complete variable domain (other parts from reference TRBV28 and TRBJ1-1): DVKVTQSSRYLVKRTGEKVFLECVQDMDHENMFWYRQDPGLGLRLIYFSYDVKMKEKGDIPEGYSVSREKKERFSLILESASTNQTSMYLCASSGTGARVGVNTEAFFGQGTRLTVV.

The V and J genes are TRBV10-2 and TRBJ1-6; no clear D. Germline V gene lookup returns CDR1 WSHSY and CDR2 SAAADI. The CDR3 totals 14 residues. Trimming pared 2 bases from V and 6 bases from J, leaving 8 bases between. This CDR3 reads CASSEEPFNSPLHF. DNA of the CDR3: TGCGCCAGCAGTGAGGAGCCCTTTAATTCACCCCTCCACTTT.

The rearrangement links TRBV7-6 to TRBJ2-1; D possibly corresponds to TRBD2 (5 bases). Trimming left V 5 bases short and J 5 bases short, with 13 bases between. CDR3 length: 14 amino acids. The germline gives CDR1 SGHVS, CDR2 FNYEAQ. Written as DNA, the CDR3 is TGTGCCAGCAGCCTCGTTGAGGGCCACAATGAGCAGTTCTTC. It encodes CASSLVEGHNEQFF.

The gene calls are TRBV28 and TRBJ1-5, with TRBD1 identical over 7 bases. This CDR3 has 16 residues. The germline V gene encodes CDR1 MDHEN and CDR2 SYDVKM. The V segment lost 5 bases and the J segment 6 bases; nucleotides outside the gene matches: 13. The CDR3 DNA reads as TGTGCCAGCAGTACTACACAATGGACAGGAAGTCAGCCCCAGCATTTT. This encodes CASSTTQWTGSQPQHF.

CDR3 DNA: TGTGCCAGCAGTTACAATCCCACAGGGGCCTACGAGCAGTACTTC. Protein: CASSYNPTGAYEQYF. The J gene is TRBJ2-7, the V gene TRBV6-5; 7 bases align to TRBD1. The CDR3 contains 15 residues. Germline V gene lookup returns CDR1 MNHEY and CDR2 SVGAGI. Unmatched junction bases numbered 6, after V lost 2 bases and J lost 2 bases.

The chain employs TRBV20-1 and TRBJ1-1; TRBD1 is a possible D gene (5 bases). This CDR3 comprises 13 residues. The germline V gene has CDR1 DFQATT and CDR2 SNEGSKA (reference sequence). CDR3 sequence: CSPSPSGGTEAFF. The CDR3 nucleotides are TGCAGCCCTAGTCCGTCGGGGGGCACTGAAGCTTTCTTT.

The chain uses TRBV19 and TRBJ1-1, with D possibly matching TRBD1 (5 bases). The CDR3 has 15 residues. CDR1 is LNHDA, CDR2 SQIVND, per germline (reference sequence). The V and J ends lost 7 bases and 4 bases respectively, with 19 bases between them. DNA for the CDR3: TGTGCCAGTACCTGGCGGGGGTTTGGGAGCACTGAAGCTTTCTTT. As protein: CASTWRGFGSTEAFF.